What follows are 17 T cell receptor beta chains derived from one specimen sequenced in a study of shared T cell receptors in the human thymus. Clones were read by immunoSEQ multiplex PCR, and TCRdb kept only the in-frame ones, dropping some. The sample comprises around 340,000 clones, around 93% of which are singletons, and roughly 0.02% rests with the top ten. The sequencing input was thymocytes. The receptors were gathered from a human donor.

The rearrangement joins TRBV29-1 to TRBJ1-2; perhaps TRBD1 as D (6 bases). The CDR3 consists of 13 residues. Germline lookup yields CDR1 SQVTM and CDR2 ANQGSEA. The CDR3 loop is CRGGRTANYGYTF. The CDR3 DNA is TGCAGGGGGGGAAGGACAGCTAACTATGGCTACACCTTC.

This chain links TRBV2 with TRBJ2-3; D is uncertain. Trimming stripped 6 bases from V and 1 base from J, with 11 bases between. Germline CDR1 is SNHLY and CDR2 is FYNNEI. This CDR3 is 14 amino acids long. The CDR3 spells CASSPEERTDTQYF. The CDR3 nucleotides are TGTGCCAGCAGCCCCGAAGAGCGCACAGATACGCAGTATTTT. The variable domain in full, completed from reference TRBV2 and TRBJ2-3, reads EPEVTQTPSHQVTQMGQEVILRCVPISNHLYFYWYRQILGQKVEFLVSFYNNEISEKSEIFDDQFSVERPDGSNFTLKIRSTKLEDSAMYFCASSPEERTDTQYFGPGTRLTVL.

This clone was counted a single time. This chain joins TRBV11-2 and TRBJ1-4; weak D call: TRBD1 (5 bases). Germline V gives CDR1 SGHAT, CDR2 FQNNGV. CDR3 length equals 13 residues. V dropped 5 bases and J dropped 3 bases, with 7 bases sitting between them. CDR3 bases: TGTGCCAGCAGCCAGGGTGCTAATGAAAAACTGTTTTTT. It is translated as CASSQGANEKLFF.

This chain uses TRBV6-1 with TRBJ1-2; no reliable D call. Germline-derived CDR1 and CDR2 are MNHNS and SASEGT. The CDR3 covers 15 residues. V was clipped by 5 bases and J by 6 bases, with 19 bases between them. DNA for the CDR3: TGTGCCAGCAGTCCAACCCCGACACTCCGAAATGGCTACACCTTC. Protein sequence: CASSPTPTLRNGYTF.

This chain connects TRBV11-2 to TRBJ2-7, with TRBD2 matching over 9 bases. V dropped 1 base and J dropped 6; count of bases not matched to a gene: 13. Germline V gene lookup returns CDR1 SGHAT and CDR2 FQNNGV. This CDR3 comprises 17 residues. CDR3 DNA: TGTGCCAGCAGCTTAGCAGTGGGGCTAGCGGGATCAGGCGAGCAGTACTTC. As protein: CASSLAVGLAGSGEQYF.

The DNA of the CDR3 is TGTGCCATCAGTGAGTCTAAGGGACAGGCCTTGTATAATTCACCCCTCCACTTT. Translating it yields CAISESKGQALYNSPLHF. The rearrangement uses TRBV10-3 and TRBJ1-6, with TRBD1 matching 8 bases. V dropped 0 bases and J dropped 4; count of bases not matched to a gene: 8. Germline-derived CDR1 and CDR2 are ENHRY and SYGVKD. The CDR3 sequence is 18 residues long.

The rearrangement joins TRBV13 to TRBJ2-1; D is ambiguous. Trimming shortened V by 3 bases and J by 0 bases, and 3 bases separated the two germline ends. The CDR3 has 13 amino acids. Per the germline V gene, CDR1 is PRHDT and CDR2 is FYEKMQ (reference sequence). CDR3 loop: CASSFSSYNEQFF. Here the CDR3 DNA reads TGTGCCAGCAGCTTCAGCTCCTACAATGAGCAGTTCTTC. The whole variable domain, filled in from reference TRBV13 and TRBJ2-1, reads AAGVIQSPRHLIKEKRETATLKCYPIPRHDTVYWYQQGPGQDPQFLISFYEKMQSDKGSIPDRFSAQQFSDYHSELNMSSLELGDSALYFCASSFSSYNEQFFGPGTRLTVL.

In this sample, this clone turned up a few times. The chain recombines TRBV6-1 with TRBJ2-7; 7 nucleotides agree with TRBD1. This CDR3 region has 15 residues. The V gene end was trimmed by 3 bases and the J gene end by 4 bases; junction bases not matched to a gene: 9. CDR1 is MNHNS and CDR2 is SASEGT in the germline V gene. The CDR3 DNA reads as TGTGCCAGCAGTGATAAGGGGGCTAAGCCTTACGAGCAGTACTTC. The encoded protein is CASSDKGAKPYEQYF.

This clone was seen just once. This chain joins TRBV7-2 and TRBJ2-7, with TRBD2 as a possible D gene (7 bases). Deletions cut 5 bases from V and 5 bases from J, with 19 bases between. CDR1 is SGHTA and CDR2 is FQGNSA in the germline V gene. The CDR3 loop spans 15 amino acids. The CDR3 DNA reads as TGTGCCAGCAGCCCCCCCGGGGGGCTGGTGGACGAGCAGTACTTC. It encodes CASSPPGGLVDEQYF.

J is TRBJ2-7 and V is TRBV19, with TRBD2 identical over 9 bases. CDR3 length: 17 residues. Germline CDR1 reads LNHDA; CDR2 reads SQIVND (reference sequence). With V trimmed by 3 bases and J by 5 bases, 14 bases remained unmatched. CDR3: CASSIRSGGLAGHEQYF. The CDR3, as DNA: TGTGCCAGTAGTATTCGAAGCGGGGGACTAGCCGGCCACGAGCAGTACTTC.

The chain uses TRBV12-5 and TRBJ1-2, with 8 nucleotides matching TRBD1. Germline V gene sequence: CDR1 LGHNT, CDR2 FRNRAP. This CDR3 region has 12 residues. V lost 6 bases to trimming and J lost 8 bases; unmatched junction nucleotides: 5. The DNA of the CDR3 is TGTGCTAGTGGCCCTTGGGACAGGGGCTACACCTTC. Translation: CASGPWDRGYTF.

The V and J genes are TRBV5-1 and TRBJ2-3; 8 bases fit TRBD2. The V and J ends lost 3 bases and 4 bases, in that order; junction bases with no gene match: 13. This CDR3 is built from 17 residues. Germline CDR1 SGHRS, CDR2 YFSETQ. CDR3 amino acids: CASSSPLGLAHPDTQYF. The CDR3 region has the DNA TGCGCCAGCAGCTCTCCACTCGGACTAGCCCACCCAGATACGCAGTATTTT.

V usage is TRBV15 and J usage is TRBJ2-7; D possibly corresponds to TRBD2 (6 bases). This CDR3 is built from 16 residues. Germline CDR1 and CDR2: LNHNV and YYDKDF (reference sequence). V was trimmed by 0 bases and J by 4 bases, leaving 16 bases between them. CDR3 protein: CATSRDGGKGAYEQYF. In DNA, the CDR3 is TGTGCCACCAGCAGAGATGGCGGGAAAGGGGCATACGAGCAGTACTTC.

The chain joins TRBV9 to TRBJ2-7, with TRBD2 as a possible D gene (5 bases). The CDR3 is 13 residues long. V dropped 4 bases and J dropped 6 bases, with 14 bases sitting between them. The germline V gene encodes CDR1 SGDLS and CDR2 YYNGEE. CDR3: CASSNRGLTEQYF. The CDR3 nucleotides are TGTGCCAGCAGCAACCGTGGACTTACCGAGCAGTACTTC.

The rearrangement joins TRBV10-1 to TRBJ2-3; D gene ambiguous. Deletions cut 3 bases from V and 0 bases from J, with 13 bases between. CDR1 and CDR2 (germline): WNHNN, SYGVQD (reference sequence). The CDR3 has 16 amino acids. CDR3 sequence: CASSDRPKSSTDTQYF. The CDR3 DNA sequence: TGCGCCAGCAGTGATAGACCTAAATCTAGCACAGATACGCAGTATTTT.

The rearrangement uses TRBV7-2 and TRBJ2-5, with a possible D match to TRBD2 (5 bases). The CDR3 length is 13 residues. CDR1 and CDR2 from the germline V gene are SGHTA and FQGNSA. V lost 5 bases and J 5 bases, leaving 12 bases between the germline ends. CDR3 residues: CASSTTRYETQYF. The CDR3 DNA reads as TGTGCCAGCAGCACAACTAGGTACGAGACCCAGTACTTC.

The rearrangement joins TRBV6-5 to TRBJ2-7, with D possibly matching TRBD1 (6 bases). This CDR3 has 15 residues. V dropped 3 bases and J dropped 4 bases, with 16 bases sitting between them. Germline V gene data show CDR1 as MNHEY and CDR2 as SVGAGI. The CDR3: CASSYRATGKYEQYF. The DNA for the CDR3 is TGTGCCAGCAGTTATAGAGCAACAGGGAAGTACGAGCAGTACTTC.